The 15 T cell receptor beta chains below were found in one sample sequenced in a study of blood T cell repertoires in COVID-19 (TCRdb year 2020). Libraries were built with the immunoSEQ multiplex PCR assay. Here the immuneACCESS table is served through TCRdb, limited to in-frame sequences with V and J called. Missing clones are a known gap in these copies; in checked studies unresolved V genes cover under half, and the rest lacks a known reason. The sample yields about 170,000 clones; 84% were counted once. Around 7.6% of the sample rests with the top ten. Sequenced material: peripheral blood. The source of these receptors is a man aged 35 to 55 who had recovered from COVID-19.

The chain has TRBV3-1 (or the pseudogene TRBV3-2) and TRBJ2-7; TRBD1 matches at 10 bases. With 2 bases clipped from V and 3 bases from J, the junction kept 4 bases outside the gene matches. Germline CDR1 and CDR2: LGHDT and YNNKEL (reference sequence). CDR3 length: 15 amino acids. CDR3 nucleotide sequence: TGTGCCAGCAGCCAATGGACAGGGGGAGGCTACGAGCAGTACTTC. Amino acid sequence: CASSQWTGGGYEQYF.

J is TRBJ1-6 and V is TRBV5-4; 8 positions match TRBD1. The V gene end was trimmed by 0 bases and the J gene end by 6 bases; junction bases not matched to a gene: 5. Germline values: CDR1 SGHNT, CDR2 YYREEE (reference sequence). The CDR3 covers 16 residues. The CDR3 bases are TGTGCCAGCAGCTTGGCAGGGACAGGACCTAATTCACCCCTCCACTTT. Protein product: CASSLAGTGPNSPLHF.

The chain employs TRBV19 and TRBJ1-3; D is undetermined. The CDR3 consists of 17 residues. The V gene's germline CDR1 is LNHDA and CDR2 SQIVND (reference sequence). V lost 4 bases to trimming and J lost 0 bases, with 16 bases between them. This CDR3 reads CASSTRSAGLSGNTIYF. The CDR3, as DNA: TGTGCCAGTAGTACGCGTTCAGCAGGACTCTCTGGAAACACCATATATTTT.

The sample holds one count of this clone. The rearrangement uses TRBV4-1 and TRBJ1-1; TRBD1 agrees at 8 bases. Per germline, CDR1 MGHRA and CDR2 YSYEKL. V trimming: 1 base; J trimming: 7 bases; junction bases outside the gene matches: 8. The CDR3 runs to 15 residues. The CDR3 DNA reads TGCGCCAGCAGCCAAGGCCAGGGGGCACGGGGTGAAGCTTTCTTT. Translated, it gives CASSQGQGARGEAFF.

The chain employs TRBV29-1 and TRBJ1-2; D is perhaps TRBD1 (6 bases). CDR1 and CDR2 from the germline V gene are SQVTM and ANQGSEA. This CDR3 has 13 residues. Deletions cut 7 bases from V and 3 bases from J, with 15 bases between. Written as DNA, the CDR3 is TGCAGCGCGCAAACAGGGCAGGACTATGGCTACACCTTC. Protein product: CSAQTGQDYGYTF.

The rearrangement uses TRBV4-3 and TRBJ2-1; the match to TRBD1 covers 8 bases. Germline CDR1 reads LGHNA; CDR2 reads YSLEER. V shed 0 bases, J shed 1 base, and the junction held 8 bases outside the gene matches. The CDR3 consists of 18 residues. The CDR3 protein is CASSQESPGGFSYNEQFF. The DNA of the CDR3 is TGCGCCAGCAGCCAAGAGTCCCCAGGGGGCTTTTCCTACAATGAGCAGTTCTTC.

The chain links TRBV5-4 to TRBJ1-2; the match to TRBD1 covers 8 bases. This CDR3 has 14 residues. The germline CDR1 and CDR2 sequences are SGHNT and YYREEE (reference sequence). Trimming removed 1 base from V and 6 bases from J; junction bases left unmatched: 5. Here the CDR3 reads CASSLTQGADGYTF. The DNA for the CDR3 is TGTGCCAGCAGCTTGACTCAGGGGGCTGATGGCTACACCTTC.

This clone was detected only once. The chain couples TRBV6-5 to TRBJ1-1; weak D call: TRBD1 (5 bases). This CDR3 region has 14 residues. Germline values: CDR1 MNHEY, CDR2 SVGAGI. V shed 6 bases and J shed 1 base, with 12 bases lying between them. The CDR3 loop reads CASSRGTANTEAFF. The CDR3 DNA sequence: TGTGCCAGCAGCCGCGGGACGGCGAACACTGAAGCTTTCTTT.

This chain links TRBV28 with TRBJ2-1, with D possibly TRBD2 on 5 matching bases. The CDR3 extends over 15 amino acids. Germline loops: CDR1 MDHEN, CDR2 SYDVKM. Trimming pared 5 bases from V and 7 bases from J, leaving 18 bases between. CDR3 bases: TGTGCCAGCAGTCCGCCGAGGAGGCCGGGGAATGAGCAGTTCTTC. Protein product: CASSPPRRPGNEQFF.

The chain has TRBV12-5 and TRBJ2-3, with D maybe TRBD1 (5 bases). This CDR3 is 16 amino acids long. V was pared by 1 base and J by 2 bases, with 13 bases between. CDR1 is LGHNT and CDR2 is FRNRAP in the germline V gene. The DNA of the CDR3 is TGTGCTAGTGGTTTGGCCAGGGTACCCATCACAGATACGCAGTATTTT. Translated: CASGLARVPITDTQYF. The variable domain in full, with the rest retrieved from reference TRBV12-5 and TRBJ2-3, is DARVTQTPRHKVTEMGQEVTMRCQPILGHNTVFWYRQTMMQGLELLAYFRNRAPLDDSGMPKDRFSAEMPDATLATLKIQPSEPRDSAVYFCASGLARVPITDTQYFGPGTRLTVL.

This clone was counted between two and nine times. This chain uses TRBV30 with TRBJ1-4; 9 nucleotides match TRBD1. The germline V gene encodes CDR1 GTSNPN and CDR2 SVGIG (reference sequence). CDR3 length: 11 amino acids. Trimming removed 5 bases from V and 12 bases from J; junction bases left unmatched: 4. CDR3 loop: CAWVTGGELFF. The CDR3 nucleotides are TGTGCCTGGGTGACAGGGGGAGAACTGTTTTTT.

The genes are TRBV7-2 and TRBJ2-5, with unresolved D. The CDR3 length is 12 residues. V was cut by 0 bases and J by 5 bases, with 4 bases left in between. Looked up from germline, CDR1 is SGHTA and CDR2 is FQGNSA. The CDR3, as DNA: TGTGCCAGCAGCTTAGCGGGCGAGACCCAGTACTTC. It encodes CASSLAGETQYF.

The CDR3 coding sequence is TGTGCCACCAGTGATTTGGACAGGGGCACCGGGGAGCTGTTTTTT. It encodes CATSDLDRGTGELFF. The rearrangement links TRBV24-1 to TRBJ2-2; TRBD1 aligns across 8 bases. The CDR3 extends over 15 amino acids. Germline V CDR1 and CDR2: KGHDR, SFDVKD. Unmatched junction bases numbered 0, after V lost 0 bases and J lost 4 bases.

The chain carries TRBV6-5 and TRBJ1-3, with D possibly TRBD1 on 5 matching bases. The germline CDR1 and CDR2 sequences are MNHEY and SVGAGI. Trimming removed 4 bases at V and 7 bases at J, with 20 bases between. This CDR3 spans 16 amino acids. The CDR3 bases are TGTGCCAGCAGTTCGGGAGGGGCCACCAAATCCAACACCATATATTTT. This encodes CASSSGGATKSNTIYF.

This chain joins TRBV7-3 and TRBJ2-2; a possible D gene is TRBD2 (6 bases). This CDR3 has 15 residues. The germline V gene encodes CDR1 SGHTA and CDR2 FQGTGA. V lost 5 bases and J 5 bases, leaving 15 bases between the germline ends. Here the CDR3 DNA reads TGTGCCAGCAGCCCAAAACTAGCAGCAACCGGGGAGCTGTTTTTT. This translates into CASSPKLAATGELFF.